These 22 T cell receptor beta chains came from one sample sequenced in a study of blood T cells in healthy people across ages. Alongside a J-beta primer mix, a sample-barcoded 5' primer served in a second PCR lasting 7 to 11 cycles. From the 5' RACE reads, TCRdb called clonotypes with MiXCR, one entry per CDR3 protein. The sample consists of hundreds of thousands of distinct CDR3 sequences, about 42% of them appearing once. Sequenced sample: blood. These TCRs come from a man between 60 and 75 years old in good health.

The V call is TRBV5-1, the J call TRBJ1-1, with 12 nucleotides matching TRBD1. The germline gives CDR1 SGHRS, CDR2 YFSETQ. V trimming: 4 bases; J trimming: 7 bases; junction bases outside the gene matches: 5. This CDR3 is 14 amino acids long. In DNA, the CDR3 is TGCGCCAGCAGCGTGGGACAGGGGGCCGGTGAAGCTTTCTTT. It encodes CASSVGQGAGEAFF.

The V gene is TRBV6-5, the J gene TRBJ2-7; weak D call: TRBD2 (6 bases). Germline V gene lookup returns CDR1 MNHEY and CDR2 SVGAGI. The V end lost 5 bases, the J end lost 6 bases, and 11 bases lay between the germline ends. The CDR3 is 12 amino acids. This CDR3 reads CASSTGAGEQYF. The CDR3 DNA reads as TGTGCCAGCAGTACAGGAGCGGGCGAGCAGTACTTC.

With regard to this clonotype: A read error may explain this, as a much larger clone is one base away. The rearrangement links TRBV5-1 to TRBJ1-2; D is uncertain. The V and J ends lost 0 bases and 4 bases respectively, with 7 bases between them. The CDR3 length is 13 residues. From germline, CDR1 is SGHRS and CDR2 YFSETQ. The CDR3 loop is CASSLDGSYGYTF. CDR3 nucleotides: TGCGCCAGCAGCTTGGACGGCAGCTATGGCTACACCTTC.

The chain uses TRBV21-1 and TRBJ1-1; TRBD1 reflects the table's D call only, with no check against the DNA. TRBV21-1 represents a pseudogene. This CDR3 has 17 residues. CDR3 DNA sequence: TGTGCCAGCAGCAAATTGAGGGGACCACCTTCGGGCACTGAAGCTTTCTTT. Translated: CASSKLRGPPSGTEAFF.

The chain employs TRBV7-9 and TRBJ1-2, with unresolved D. CDR3 length: 13 amino acids. CDR1 SEHNR and CDR2 FQNEAQ come from the germline V gene (reference sequence). V was pared by 7 bases and J by 6 bases, with 15 bases between. The chain's CDR3 is CASIVLGSDGYTF. The CDR3, as DNA: TGTGCCAGCATAGTGTTGGGGAGCGATGGCTACACCTTC.

The chain couples TRBV6-5 to TRBJ2-1, with a tentative D call TRBD1 (6 bases). V lost 8 bases, J lost 10 bases, and 18 bases lay in between. The CDR3 has 13 residues. Germline-derived CDR1 and CDR2 are MNHEY and SVGAGI. In nucleotides, the CDR3 is TGTGCCAGCCCTAACACAGGGCCCTACGAGCAGTTCTTC. It codes for CASPNTGPYEQFF.

This chain joins TRBV6-5 and TRBJ2-5; 11 bases fit TRBD2. Unmatched junction bases numbered 6, after V lost 6 bases and J lost 3 bases. Germline V gene lookup returns CDR1 MNHEY and CDR2 SVGAGI. The CDR3 is 15 amino acids. Written as DNA, the CDR3 is TGTGCCAGCAGACTTCTAGCGGGGGGTAAAGAGACCCAGTACTTC. Translation gives CASRLLAGGKETQYF.

This clonotype was found many times. The DNA for the CDR3 is TGCAGTGCCGCCTCGGGGACTAGCGGTCAGGGGCAGTTCTTC. Translating gives CSAASGTSGQGQFF. The gene calls are TRBV20-1 and TRBJ2-1, with 11 bases lining up with TRBD2. CDR1 and CDR2 (germline): DFQATT, SNEGSKA (reference sequence). This CDR3 region has 14 residues. After removal of 6 bases from V and 12 bases from J, the junction contained 13 bases not matched to a gene.

This clonotype has a handful of counts. The CDR3 coding sequence is TGTGCCAGCAGTGAGCGGGGGACCTACTACGAGCAGTACTTC. Translation gives CASSERGTYYEQYF. V gene TRBV6-1 combines with J gene TRBJ2-7; 7 positions agree with TRBD2. This CDR3 contains 14 residues. Unmatched junction bases numbered 5, after V lost 3 bases and J lost 3 bases. The germline gives CDR1 MNHNS, CDR2 SASEGT.

The rearrangement joins TRBV9 to TRBJ2-5; TRBD1 aligns across 8 bases. From germline, CDR1 is SGDLS and CDR2 YYNGEE. The CDR3 runs to 15 residues. Trimming cost V 0 bases and J 11 bases; bases outside gene matches: 12. In DNA form, the CDR3 reads TGTGCCAGCAGCGTAGGACAGGGGTTTATTTACGCGCAGTACTTC. It translates to CASSVGQGFIYAQYF.

This clonotype turned up a few times. The chain links TRBV20-1 to TRBJ1-5, with D tentatively TRBD1 (5 bases). Germline loops: CDR1 DFQATT, CDR2 SNEGSKA (reference sequence). The CDR3 length is 15 residues. Trimming removed 1 base at V and 5 bases at J, with 15 bases between. This CDR3 reads CSARVSVGPDQPQHF. For the CDR3, the DNA is TGCAGTGCTAGAGTTTCCGTGGGGCCCGATCAGCCCCAGCATTTT.

The chain is built from TRBV6-6 and TRBJ1-4; a weak D match, TRBD1 (5 bases). Germline CDR1 MNHNY, CDR2 SVGAGI (reference sequence). Trimming cost V 2 bases and J 9 bases, with 13 bases left between them. The length of the CDR3 is 14 residues. The CDR3 region has the DNA TGTGCCAGCAGTTACGACGGGACGGATAAAAAACTGTTTTTT. It encodes CASSYDGTDKKLFF.

The chain employs TRBV28 and TRBJ1-1; D is unclear. Germline V gives CDR1 MDHEN, CDR2 SYDVKM. The germline V and J ends were trimmed by 8 bases and 4 bases, with 17 bases remaining between them. This CDR3 contains 14 residues. The CDR3 coding sequence is TGTGCCAGCCGCCCGGGAATCCCGGGCACTGAAGCTTTCTTT. This codes for CASRPGIPGTEAFF.

A few counts support this clonotype. The V and J genes are TRBV25-1 and TRBJ1-6; no clear D gene. The V end lost 6 bases, the J end lost 6 bases, and 9 bases lay between the germline ends. From germline, CDR1 is MGHDK and CDR2 SYGVNS. The CDR3 runs to 13 residues. CDR3 in amino acids: CASSLGRNSPLHF. For the CDR3, the DNA is TGTGCCAGCAGCTTGGGTCGTAATTCACCCCTCCACTTT.

The genes are TRBV20-1 and TRBJ1-6; 10 bases fit TRBD1. The germline V gene has CDR1 DFQATT and CDR2 SNEGSKA (reference sequence). CDR3 length: 18 residues. V lost 3 bases and J lost 3; bases outside the gene matches: 11. The CDR3 sequence is CSARAPLRDRGYNSPLHF. In nucleotides, the CDR3 is TGCAGTGCTAGGGCCCCCCTGCGGGACAGGGGCTATAATTCACCCCTCCACTTT.

The chain combines TRBV3-1 with TRBJ2-5, with TRBD2 matching 8 bases. V trimming: 1 base; J trimming: 11 bases; junction bases outside the gene matches: 18. Germline CDR1 is LGHDT and CDR2 is YNNKEL (reference sequence). The CDR3 loop spans 17 amino acids. This chain's CDR3 is CASSQVPFGSGAGEQYF. For the CDR3, the DNA is TGTGCCAGCAGCCAAGTTCCCTTTGGTAGCGGGGCCGGTGAGCAGTACTTC.

This clonotype was seen repeatedly, ten times or more. The V gene is TRBV7-6, the J gene TRBJ1-2, with TRBD1 matching over 10 bases. Germline loops: CDR1 SGHVS, CDR2 FNYEAQ. V was clipped by 6 bases and J by 8 bases; unmatched bases: 9. The CDR3 loop spans 14 amino acids. The CDR3 bases are TGTGCCAGCAGTCCATCCGGGACAGGGGCAGGCTACACCTTC. It translates to CASSPSGTGAGYTF.

This clonotype has only one observation. A much bigger clone sits one base away, suggesting this may be a read error. The V call is TRBV10-3, the J call TRBJ1-5; the match to TRBD1 covers 8 bases. This CDR3 spans 14 amino acids. From germline, CDR1 is ENHRY and CDR2 SYGVKD. DNA of the CDR3: TGTGCCATCAGTGGACAGGGGAACAATCAGCCCCGGCATTTT. It translates to CAISGQGNNQPRHF.

This clonotype was seen ten or more times. The CDR3 DNA is TGTGCCAGTGAGCGGGGGGGCCAAGAGACCCAGTACTTC. Translated, it gives CASERGGQETQYF. The chain carries TRBV6-6 and TRBJ2-5; 10 bases agree with TRBD2. Germline V CDR1 and CDR2: MNHNY, SVGAGI (reference sequence). V lost 9 bases and J lost 1; bases outside the gene matches: 2. The CDR3 spans 13 residues.

This clonotype has only a few counts. The chain carries TRBV2 and TRBJ1-2; tentative D call: TRBD1 (6 bases). The CDR3 runs to 13 residues. The germline CDR1 and CDR2 sequences are SNHLY and FYNNEI. Between the trimmed V and J ends, which lost 2 bases and 7 bases, there was a span of 11 bases. The CDR3 here is CASSELAGVGYTF. The CDR3 coding sequence is TGTGCCAGCAGTGAATTGGCAGGGGTTGGCTACACCTTC.

The table lists this clonotype with a few counts. This rearrangement joins TRBV7-2 to TRBJ1-5; D not certain. CDR3 length: 13 amino acids. Germline V gene sequence: CDR1 SGHTA, CDR2 FQGNSA. V was clipped by 5 bases and J by 5 bases, with 10 bases between them. The CDR3 here is CASSADRHQPQHF. The CDR3 DNA follows: TGTGCCAGCAGCGCGGACCGCCATCAGCCCCAGCATTTT.

The chain uses TRBV6-2 or TRBV6-3 and TRBJ2-5, with D perhaps TRBD2 (7 bases). Germline V lookup: CDR1 MNHEY, CDR2 SVGEGT. V lost 5 bases, J lost 5 bases, and 12 bases lay in between. CDR3 size: 13 residues. The CDR3 spells CASSRGAGETQYF. Written as DNA, the CDR3 is TGTGCCAGCAGTCGGGGGGCTGGTGAGACCCAGTACTTC.